This TCR beta chain was recovered during a study of shared clonotypes between healthy human individuals. The CDR3 length is 13 residues. The germline V and J ends were trimmed by 8 bases and 4 bases, with 13 bases remaining between them. The germline V gene has CDR1 LNHNV and CDR2 YYDKDF (reference sequence). The protocol was immunoSEQ multiplex PCR, while the TCRdb copy is restricted to in-frame clones and leaves out a portion. The sample has some 500,000 clones, more than 70% seen once. Healthy HIV-negative adults without recent acute infections or vaccinations served as donors. Unsorted material relied on tens of millions of PBMCs as the source of genomic DNA.

Sequencing was carried out using PBMCs. The gene calls are TRBV15 and TRBJ2-3; D is ambiguous. This clonotype originated in a middle-aged woman in good health. Some clones in this sample may be carry-over from other donors' samples. In nucleotides, the CDR3 is TGTGCCACCTCCGGTCCGGTCGCAGATACGCAGTATTTT. Its protein is CATSGPVADTQYF.